This note documents a single T cell receptor beta chain sequence. Its antigen remains unidentified. These data are taken from a study of cytomegalovirus exposure and HLA in healthy donors. This CDR3 contains 15 residues. V shed 5 bases and J 5 bases; nucleotides not matched to a gene: 6. Germline V gene data show CDR1 as MDHEN and CDR2 as SYDVKM. Points from the study as a whole: Prior analysis indicated that the majority of TCR beta V segments exhibited productivity approximately 87% or approximately 30% of the time.

Amplification used 60 Vbeta primers and 13 Jbeta primers. Sequenced by immunoSEQ multiplex PCR; TCRdb stores in-frame clones only, minus some. Of some 200,000 clones in the sample, 70% are singletons; the top ten hold about 3%. Sequencing input: PBMCs. The origin of this receptor is a man aged 40-55 years in good health and CMV-seropositive. The gene calls are TRBV28 and TRBJ1-6, with 7 positions matching TRBD1. The CDR3 loop reads CASSLLGTDNSPLHF. In nucleotides, the CDR3 is TGTGCCAGCAGTCTCCTAGGGACAGATAATTCACCCCTCCACTTT.